The clone carrying this T cell receptor (beta chain) was seen at least ten times. Its antigen remains unidentified. These data come from a study of Graves' ophthalmopathy and Graves' hyperthyroidism. Study-wide results and caveats: Most thyroid clonotypes with frequency above 0.001 were detected in blood too. The model achieved under 71% sensitivity and 72.22% specificity for ophthalmopathy progression.

This CDR3 region has 20 residues. Unmatched junction bases numbered 13, after V lost 6 bases and J lost 2 bases. Germline CDR1 reads MDHEN; CDR2 reads SYDVKM. The authors amplified TCR beta CDR3 regions from RNA transcripts. The first round was an RT-PCR with HTBI primers, and the second round was a multiplex PCR. MiXCR, run by TCRdb on the multiplex PCR reads, gives a single entry per CDR3 protein. The data show about 210,000 distinct CDR3 sequences, under 30% seen once. The material sequenced was peripheral blood. The clonotype was recovered from a man in his fifties or sixties with Graves' ophthalmopathy. The rearrangement joins TRBV28 to TRBJ2-6; 13 bases align to TRBD2. DNA of the CDR3: TGTGCCAGCAGCACCGCCGTACTAGCGGGAGGGCCCACTGGGGCCAACGTCCTGACTTTC. Translating gives CASSTAVLAGGPTGANVLTF.